Shown below are 19 T cell receptor beta chains from a single sample sequenced in a study of identical twins. Each CDR3 protein gets one entry after TCRdb re-called the 5' RACE reads with MiXCR. This table holds more than 350,000 distinct CDR3 sequences, 9% found once. The sample was naive T cells sorted from blood. The receptors were gathered from a woman aged 45-59 years in good health.

This clonotype has more than one count but fewer than ten. This chain links TRBV6-6 with TRBJ2-1; TRBD1 agrees at 9 bases. V lost 0 bases to trimming and J lost 8 bases; unmatched junction nucleotides: 32. This CDR3 has 24 residues. Germline CDR1 reads MNHNY; CDR2 reads SVGAGI (reference sequence). The CDR3 DNA reads as TGTGCCAGCAGTTACTCGGCCGGGACAGGGCTTCGGCAACGACTAGCTACAGGATACTATGAGCAGTTCTTC. The encoded protein is CASSYSAGTGLRQRLATGYYEQFF.

The chain employs TRBV5-1 and TRBJ1-1; 7 nucleotides agree with TRBD1. Germline CDR1 SGHRS, CDR2 YFSETQ. The CDR3 consists of 14 residues. The V and J ends lost 4 bases and 2 bases, in that order; junction bases with no gene match: 5. The CDR3 here is CASSDWDSNTEAFF. DNA for the CDR3: TGCGCCAGCAGCGATTGGGACAGTAACACTGAAGCTTTCTTT.

This clonotype came up a few times. This chain connects TRBV10-3 to TRBJ2-2, with D tentatively TRBD2 (6 bases). CDR1 and CDR2 from the germline V gene are ENHRY and SYGVKD. V was shortened by 10 bases and J by 4 bases, with 10 bases between the two germline ends. CDR3 length: 12 amino acids. This chain's CDR3 is CATRDSTGELFF. The CDR3 region has the DNA TGTGCCACCCGGGACTCCACCGGGGAGCTGTTTTTT.

This clonotype has at least ten counts. J is TRBJ2-7 and V is TRBV20-1; D possibly corresponds to TRBD2 (6 bases). Germline CDR1 and CDR2: DFQATT and SNEGSKA (reference sequence). This CDR3 contains 14 residues. V was pared by 0 bases and J by 3 bases, with 12 bases between. The CDR3 region is CSARDEEGRYEQYF. Here the CDR3 DNA reads TGCAGTGCTAGAGATGAGGAGGGCCGCTACGAGCAGTACTTC.

The V and J genes are TRBV9 and TRBJ2-5; 14 positions agree with TRBD2. Unmatched junction bases numbered 9, after V lost 3 bases and J lost 5 bases. Germline lookup yields CDR1 SGDLS and CDR2 YYNGEE. The length of the CDR3 is 17 residues. The CDR3 spells CASSGTGTSGRGETQYF. Written as DNA, the CDR3 is TGTGCCAGCAGCGGAACCGGGACTAGCGGGAGAGGGGAGACCCAGTACTTC.

A few counts support this clonotype. J is TRBJ2-7 and V is TRBV28; 7 nucleotides match TRBD2. V was clipped by 5 bases and J by 2 bases; unmatched bases: 15. Germline CDR1 reads MDHEN; CDR2 reads SYDVKM. This CDR3 has 17 residues. The CDR3 nucleotides read TGTGCCAGCAGTCCCGAACCCCCGGGCAGCGGGACCTACGAGCAGTACTTC. This codes for CASSPEPPGSGTYEQYF.

The chain links TRBV15 to TRBJ2-1; possibly TRBD2 for D (6 bases). This CDR3 is 16 amino acids long. Germline V CDR1 and CDR2: LNHNV, YYDKDF (reference sequence). V was clipped by 4 bases and J by 0 bases, with 13 bases between them. CDR3 DNA sequence: TGTGCCACCAGCACCCGGACTACCAGCTCCTACAATGAGCAGTTCTTC. Its protein product is CATSTRTTSSYNEQFF.

This clonotype was counted between two and nine times. The V gene is TRBV20-1, the J gene TRBJ2-1, with 8 bases aligning to TRBD2. Unmatched junction bases numbered 4, after V lost 5 bases and J lost 7 bases. The CDR3 loop spans 12 amino acids. Germline CDR1 reads DFQATT; CDR2 reads SNEGSKA (reference sequence). CDR3: CSAESSGNEQFF. The CDR3, as DNA: TGCAGTGCTGAGTCTAGCGGGAATGAGCAGTTCTTC.

In this sample, this clonotype turned up many times. V is TRBV29-1 and J is TRBJ2-5; 9 positions agree with TRBD1. The CDR3 has 15 amino acids. The V and J ends lost 2 bases and 4 bases, in that order; junction bases with no gene match: 8. In germline, CDR1 is SQVTM, CDR2 ANQGSEA. The CDR3 DNA sequence: TGCAGCGTTGAACCTACAGGGGGCCTGGGAGAGACCCAGTACTTC. Translating it yields CSVEPTGGLGETQYF.

The table lists this clonotype with a few counts. The rearrangement joins TRBV3-1 to TRBJ1-1; TRBD1 is a possible D gene (5 bases). The germline V gene encodes CDR1 LGHDT and CDR2 YNNKEL (reference sequence). Trimming took off 0 bases at V and 4 bases at J, with 9 bases between the two ends. The CDR3 is made up of 14 amino acids. The CDR3 coding sequence is TGTGCCAGCAGCCAAGAAATCCAGGGCACTGAAGCTTTCTTT. This encodes CASSQEIQGTEAFF.

This clonotype has more than one count but fewer than ten. The rearrangement links TRBV5-1 to TRBJ2-7, with a weak D call TRBD1 (6 bases). Trimming took 5 bases from V and 0 from J, leaving 12 bases between them. The CDR3 has 14 residues. Germline values: CDR1 SGHRS, CDR2 YFSETQ. The CDR3 reads CASRDNRDSYEQYF. For the CDR3, the DNA is TGCGCCAGCAGAGACAACAGGGACTCCTACGAGCAGTACTTC.

This sequence joins TRBV24-1 and TRBJ2-3, with a possible D match to TRBD1 (6 bases). This CDR3 spans 14 amino acids. The germline CDR1 and CDR2 sequences are KGHDR and SFDVKD. Trimming left V 7 bases short and J 6 bases short, with 16 bases between. CDR3 in DNA: TGTGCCACCAGCGACGAAACAGGGTACGATACGCAGTATTTT. It yields the protein CATSDETGYDTQYF.

This clonotype was found many times. V is TRBV18 and J is TRBJ2-5, with D tentatively TRBD1 or TRBD2 (6 bases each). Trimming stripped 5 bases from V and 2 bases from J, with 9 bases between. Germline loops: CDR1 KGHSH, CDR2 LQKENI. This CDR3 contains 13 residues. The CDR3 here is CASSGGTQETQYF. As DNA, the CDR3 is TGTGCCAGCTCAGGCGGGACACAAGAGACCCAGTACTTC.

This clonotype was counted only a few times. This sequence joins TRBV5-1 and TRBJ2-1, with a tentative D call TRBD1 (6 bases). Trimming took 3 bases from V and 7 from J, leaving 14 bases between them. This CDR3 region has 14 residues. Germline V gene lookup returns CDR1 SGHRS and CDR2 YFSETQ. CDR3 in amino acids: CASSSVTGKNEQFF. CDR3 sequence (DNA): TGCGCCAGCAGCTCAGTAACAGGGAAGAATGAGCAGTTCTTC.

This clonotype appeared once. Possible read error: a much larger clone is one base away. The rearrangement joins TRBV4-1 to TRBJ2-3; TRBD2 matches at 7 bases. CDR3 length: 15 amino acids. Trimming removed 1 base from V and 10 bases from J; junction bases left unmatched: 11. Germline V CDR1 and CDR2: MGHRA, YSYEKL. DNA for the CDR3: TGCGCCAGCAGCCAAGCCGGGGGGAAGGTTGATGCGCAGTATTTT. Its protein product is CASSQAGGKVDAQYF.

This clonotype was seen many times. This chain connects TRBV10-3 to TRBJ2-3; TRBD2 aligns across 12 bases. Trimming took 0 bases from V and 9 from J; bases not matched to a gene: 10. Germline lookup yields CDR1 ENHRY and CDR2 SYGVKD. The CDR3 consists of 17 residues. This chain's CDR3 is CAISESRLAGAQATQYF. As DNA, the CDR3 is TGTGCCATCAGTGAGTCCCGACTAGCGGGAGCCCAGGCAACGCAGTATTTT.

The rearrangement uses TRBV12-3 or TRBV12-4 and TRBJ2-7; 9 bases agree with TRBD2. The V and J ends lost 5 bases and 1 base, in that order; junction bases with no gene match: 12. The CDR3 length is 17 residues. In DNA form, the CDR3 reads TGTGCCAGCAGTCCTAATAGCGGGAGAAAGGTATCCTACGAGCAGTACTTC. Translating it yields CASSPNSGRKVSYEQYF.

This clonotype came up a few times. The chain uses TRBV5-1 and TRBJ1-1, with 10 bases aligning to TRBD1. The CDR3 extends over 17 amino acids. The germline CDR1 and CDR2 sequences are SGHRS and YFSETQ. Trimming at V came to 5 bases and at J to 0 bases, leaving 10 bases not matched to a gene. This CDR3 is CASSFWGTGEVNTEAFF. CDR3 DNA sequence: TGCGCCAGCAGTTTTTGGGGGACAGGGGAGGTGAACACTGAAGCTTTCTTT.

This clonotype came up many times. This chain joins TRBV21-1 and TRBJ2-7. TRBV21-1 is recorded as a pseudogene. The CDR3 length is 13 residues. The CDR3 nucleotides read TGTGCCAGCAGCAAGTGGTGTCAGTACGAGCAGTACGTC. The encoded protein is CASSKWCQYEQYV.